This T cell receptor (beta chain) came from a study of control samples from healthy donors and cancer patients. Clones were read by immunoSEQ multiplex PCR, and TCRdb kept only the in-frame ones, dropping some. Of more than 50,000 clones detected, around 95% appear once; the ten largest clones hold 0.95% to 1.4%. Deletions cut 6 bases from V and 8 bases from J, with 16 bases between. The CDR3 sequence is 13 residues long. The germline V gene has CDR1 SEHNR and CDR2 FQNEAQ (reference sequence). This clonotype originated in a woman younger than 30 in good health. Specimen: blood. The chain employs TRBV7-9 and TRBJ1-1; maybe TRBD1 (6 bases). The CDR3 region is CASRPLPGQEAFF. CDR3 DNA sequence: TGTGCCAGCAGGCCCCTCCCGGGACAAGAAGCTTTCTTT.